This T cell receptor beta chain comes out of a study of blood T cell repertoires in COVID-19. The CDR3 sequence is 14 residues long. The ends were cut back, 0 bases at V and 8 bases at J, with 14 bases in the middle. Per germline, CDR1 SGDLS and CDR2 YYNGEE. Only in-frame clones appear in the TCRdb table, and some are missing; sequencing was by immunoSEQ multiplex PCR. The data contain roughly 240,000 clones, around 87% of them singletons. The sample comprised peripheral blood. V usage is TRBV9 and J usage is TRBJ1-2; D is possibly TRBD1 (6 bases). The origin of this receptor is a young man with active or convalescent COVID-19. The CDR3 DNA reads TGTGCCAGCAGCGTAGGTCCAGGGGAGGGAGGCTACACCTTC. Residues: CASSVGPGEGGYTF.